The 17 T cell receptor beta chains below all came from one sample that was sequenced in a study of low-dose radiotherapy and immunotherapy resistance in tumors. cDNA synthesis used a TRAV/TRBV-specific primer set for both chains. TCRs were put through approximately 20 PCR cycles of amplification with Phusion. A constant-region primer and the V-primer adapter served as the primer pair. One entry per CDR3 protein, called by TCRdb with MiXCR from the reads. The table lists tens of thousands of distinct CDR3 sequences, 18% of them singletons. Indicated time point: before trial treatment. Sample: PBMCs, taken before treatment. The receptors come from a male donor with prostate cancer.

The table lists this clonotype with many counts. The chain couples TRBV3-1 to TRBJ2-3; 8 bases are shared with TRBD1. The CDR3 runs to 18 residues. The germline CDR1 and CDR2 sequences are LGHDT and YNNKEL (reference sequence). The V segment lost 1 base and the J segment 1 base; nucleotides outside the gene matches: 10. The CDR3 sequence: CASSQAPYGQGGTDTQYF. CDR3 coding DNA: TGTGCCAGCAGCCAAGCGCCCTATGGACAGGGAGGCACAGATACGCAGTATTTT.

This clonotype appeared many times. This chain connects TRBV4-2 to TRBJ1-1; no clear D gene. The CDR3 totals 13 residues. The germline V gene encodes CDR1 LGHNA and CDR2 YNFKEQ. The V gene lost 0 bases and the J gene lost 8 bases, with 10 bases spanning the gap. The CDR3 spells CASSQDPAGEAFF. For the CDR3, the DNA is TGTGCCAGCAGCCAAGACCCCGCGGGGGAAGCTTTCTTT.

The chain recombines TRBV19 with TRBJ1-1; a weak D match, TRBD1 (5 bases). Germline CDR1 reads LNHDA; CDR2 reads SQIVND (reference sequence). This CDR3 is 15 amino acids long. V was trimmed by 7 bases and J by 3 bases, leaving 18 bases between them. The DNA of the CDR3 is TGTGCCAGTAAGGTCGGGGGAAAAAAGGACACTGAAGCTTTCTTT. Amino acid sequence: CASKVGGKKDTEAFF. The entire variable domain, with the rest obtained from reference TRBV19 and TRBJ1-1, is as follows: DGGITQSPKYLFRKEGQNVTLSCEQNLNHDAMYWYRQDPGQGLRLIYYSQIVNDFQKGDIAEGYSVSREKKESFPLTVTSAQKNPTAFYLCASKVGGKKDTEAFFGQGTRLTVV.

There are many counts of this clonotype. Written as DNA, the CDR3 is TGCGCCAGCAGCCAATTAAGGACAGGGGGTGACTACGAGCAGTACTTC. It translates to CASSQLRTGGDYEQYF. The J gene is TRBJ2-7, the V gene TRBV4-1; 10 positions agree with TRBD1. From germline, CDR1 is MGHRA and CDR2 YSYEKL. Losses at the gene ends were 2 bases for V and 3 bases for J; bases not matched to a gene: 7. The CDR3 length is 16 residues.

V usage is TRBV19 and J usage is TRBJ1-5; TRBD1 aligns across 8 bases. The CDR3 spans 16 residues. V dropped 2 bases and J dropped 3; count of bases not matched to a gene: 6. In germline, CDR1 is LNHDA, CDR2 SQIVND (reference sequence). CDR3 amino acids: CASSIHSDRVNQPQHF. The CDR3 nucleotides are TGTGCCAGTAGTATACACTCGGACAGGGTCAATCAGCCCCAGCATTTT.

This clonotype was counted many times. The rearrangement joins TRBV2 to TRBJ2-3; TRBD2 matches 7 bases. Germline values: CDR1 SNHLY, CDR2 FYNNEI. The V and J ends lost 2 bases and 2 bases, in that order; junction bases with no gene match: 7. The CDR3 runs to 16 residues. CDR3 coding DNA: TGTGCCAGCAGTGAACAACTAGCGTCGAACACAGATACGCAGTATTTT. Encoded protein: CASSEQLASNTDTQYF.

A note on this clonotype: This likely reflects a read error, since a far larger clone is one base away. V is TRBV19 and J is TRBJ2-1; 7 bases match TRBD2. The V and J ends lost 3 bases and 13 bases, in that order; junction bases with no gene match: 9. The length of the CDR3 is 13 residues. The germline CDR1 and CDR2 sequences are LNHDA and SQIVND (reference sequence). In DNA, the CDR3 is TGTGCCAGTAGTATGACTAGCCGGGAGACCCAGTTCTTC. Its translation: CASSMTSRETQFF. Together with reference TRBV19 and TRBJ2-1, the CDR3 gives the full variable domain: DGGITQSPKYLFRKEGQNVTLSCEQNLNHDAMYWYRQDPGQGLRLIYYSQIVNDFQKGDIAEGYSVSREKKESFPLTVTSAQKNPTAFYLCASSMTSRETQFFGPGTRLTVL.

This clonotype was counted many times. V and J are TRBV29-1 and TRBJ2-7; D is possibly TRBD1 or TRBD2 (6 bases each). This CDR3 comprises 12 residues. V was clipped by 3 bases and J by 6 bases, with 12 bases between them. Germline values: CDR1 SQVTM, CDR2 ANQGSEA. CDR3 sequence reads: CSVDEGGFEQYF. DNA of the CDR3: TGCAGCGTTGACGAGGGGGGATTCGAGCAGTACTTC.

This clonotype was found many times. The genes are TRBV19 and TRBJ2-1, with 10 bases identical to TRBD2. Trimming at V came to 3 bases and at J to 4 bases, leaving 6 bases not matched to a gene. The CDR3 extends over 16 amino acids. Germline CDR1 LNHDA, CDR2 SQIVND (reference sequence). In nucleotides, the CDR3 is TGTGCCAGTAGTATTACAGCGGGGGGGGGGTACAATGAGCAGTTCTTC. Encoded protein: CASSITAGGGYNEQFF. The full variable domain, completed using reference TRBV19 and TRBJ2-1, is DGGITQSPKYLFRKEGQNVTLSCEQNLNHDAMYWYRQDPGQGLRLIYYSQIVNDFQKGDIAEGYSVSREKKESFPLTVTSAQKNPTAFYLCASSITAGGGYNEQFFGPGTRLTVL.

Many counts were recorded for this clonotype. The rearrangement links TRBV12-3 or TRBV12-4 to TRBJ2-7; 7 bases match TRBD2. CDR3 size: 14 residues. V gave up 5 bases and J gave up 0 bases; unmatched junction bases: 4. The CDR3 here is CASSLRTSSYEQYF. The CDR3 nucleotides read TGTGCCAGCAGTCTAAGGACTAGCTCCTACGAGCAGTACTTC.

The V gene is TRBV13, the J gene TRBJ1-6; 7 bases map to TRBD1. V shed 6 bases and J 6 bases; nucleotides not matched to a gene: 11. The V gene's germline CDR1 is PRHDT and CDR2 FYEKMQ (reference sequence). The CDR3 has 16 amino acids. The CDR3: CASSAMGQRFNSPLHF. The CDR3 DNA is TGTGCCAGCAGTGCTATGGGACAGCGATTTAATTCACCCCTCCACTTT. Looking up the rest from reference TRBV13 and TRBJ1-6 gives the full variable domain: AAGVIQSPRHLIKEKRETATLKCYPIPRHDTVYWYQQGPGQDPQFLISFYEKMQSDKGSIPDRFSAQQFSDYHSELNMSSLELGDSALYFCASSAMGQRFNSPLHFGNGTRLTVT.

This clonotype was detected once. The chain carries TRBV12-3 or TRBV12-4 and TRBJ2-1, with D perhaps TRBD2 (6 bases). V dropped 5 bases and J dropped 11 bases, with 13 bases sitting between them. This CDR3 comprises 12 residues. For the CDR3, the DNA is TGTGCCAGCAGTGGGACGGGGGAACAGCAGTTCTTC. Translation: CASSGTGEQQFF.

At least ten counts were recorded for this clonotype. The J gene is TRBJ2-2, the V gene TRBV11-2; 8 bases align to TRBD2. Germline values: CDR1 SGHAT, CDR2 FQNNGV. The CDR3 loop spans 16 amino acids. The junction had 12 bases not matched to a gene; V was cut back by 5 bases and J by 7 bases. This chain's CDR3 is CASSRNSGGGHGELFF. CDR3 bases: TGTGCCAGCAGCCGAAACTCCGGGGGGGGGCACGGGGAGCTGTTTTTT.

This clonotype was detected ten times or more. This rearrangement joins TRBV7-2 to TRBJ2-3, with D possibly TRBD2 on 7 matching bases. CDR1 is SGHTA and CDR2 is FQGNSA in the germline V gene. V dropped 3 bases and J dropped 0 bases, with 16 bases sitting between them. This CDR3 spans 17 amino acids. The chain's CDR3 is CASSFFLGGASTDTQYF. CDR3 sequence (DNA): TGTGCCAGCAGCTTCTTCTTAGGGGGGGCTAGCACAGATACGCAGTATTTT.

The count of this clonotype is one. The chain uses TRBV7-6 and TRBJ1-5; weak D call: TRBD1 (6 bases). V shed 4 bases and J shed 2 bases, with 12 bases lying between them. The CDR3 spans 15 residues. Germline V gives CDR1 SGHVS, CDR2 FNYEAQ. In DNA, the CDR3 is TGTGCCAGCAGCTCGGGGGCTAGTGGCAATCAGCCCCAGCATTTT. Translation gives CASSSGASGNQPQHF.

This clonotype was detected ten times or more. The V and J genes are TRBV6-2 or TRBV6-3 and TRBJ2-7, with 7 bases lining up with TRBD1. After removal of 7 bases from V and 2 bases from J, the junction contained 5 bases not matched to a gene. The CDR3 runs 13 residues. CDR1 is MNHEY, CDR2 SVGEGT, per germline. The CDR3 DNA follows: TGTGCCAGCAACAGGGGCCCCACCTACGAGCAGTACTTC. Its protein product is CASNRGPTYEQYF.

This clonotype was detected many times. The V and J genes are TRBV6-2 or TRBV6-3 and TRBJ2-1, with D uncertain. The V and J ends lost 4 bases and 0 bases respectively, with 4 bases between them. Germline CDR1 and CDR2: MNHEY and SVGEGT. The CDR3 consists of 13 residues. CDR3 loop: CASSSASYNEQFF. CDR3 DNA: TGTGCCAGCAGTTCGGCCTCCTACAATGAGCAGTTCTTC.